The entry below describes one T cell receptor (beta chain). This CDR3 comprises 13 residues. Germline CDR1 is SNHLY and CDR2 is FYNNEI. Trimming stripped 10 bases from V and 8 bases from J, with 17 bases between. These data are taken from a study of blood T cell repertoires in COVID-19. Study context: Nucleic acid was either cDNA or gDNA, and it came from T cells, B-cell-depleted T cells, or PBMCs.

Original processing notes: Amplification with reference gene primers provided the estimates of nucleated cell counts. Generated by immunoSEQ multiplex PCR, the TCRdb table keeps only in-frame clones and is missing some. That table furnishes V, J and clone size, whereas the DNA furnished D and trimming. The data contain about 340,000 clones, around four fifths of them singletons. The V call is TRBV2, the J call TRBJ1-4, with D possibly TRBD1 on 5 matching bases. The clonotype comes from a man under 40 with active or convalescent COVID-19. Source material: peripheral blood. The CDR3 nucleotides read TGTGCCACCGCCGGGAGGGGTGGGGAAAAACTGTTTTTT. Translating it yields CATAGRGGEKLFF.